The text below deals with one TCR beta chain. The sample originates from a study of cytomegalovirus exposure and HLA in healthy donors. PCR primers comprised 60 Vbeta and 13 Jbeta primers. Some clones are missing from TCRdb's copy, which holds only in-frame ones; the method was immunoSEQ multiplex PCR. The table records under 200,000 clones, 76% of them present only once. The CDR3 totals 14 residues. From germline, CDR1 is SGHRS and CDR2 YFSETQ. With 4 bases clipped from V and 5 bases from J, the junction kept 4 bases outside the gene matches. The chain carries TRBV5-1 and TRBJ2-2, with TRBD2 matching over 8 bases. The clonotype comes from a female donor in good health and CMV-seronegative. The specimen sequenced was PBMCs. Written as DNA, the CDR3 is TGCGCCAGCAGCAGAGCGGGGGAGACCGGGGAGCTGTTTTTT. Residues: CASSRAGETGELFF.